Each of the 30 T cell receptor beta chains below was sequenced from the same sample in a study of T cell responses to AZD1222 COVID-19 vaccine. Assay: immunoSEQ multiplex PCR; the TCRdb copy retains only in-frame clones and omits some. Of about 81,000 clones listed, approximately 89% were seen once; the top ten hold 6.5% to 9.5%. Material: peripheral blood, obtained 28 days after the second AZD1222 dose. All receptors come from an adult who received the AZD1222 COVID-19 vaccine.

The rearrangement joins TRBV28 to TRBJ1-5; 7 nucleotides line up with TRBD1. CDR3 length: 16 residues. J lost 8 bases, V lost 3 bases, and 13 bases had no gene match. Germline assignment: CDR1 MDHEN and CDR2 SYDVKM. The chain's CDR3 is CASSFYRGGGGEPQHF. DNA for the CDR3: TGTGCCAGCAGTTTTTACAGGGGAGGTGGGGGGGAGCCCCAGCATTTT.

The CDR3 DNA sequence: TGCAGTGCTTTTTACAATGAGCAGTTCTTC. This translates into CSAFYNEQFF. The chain is built from TRBV20-1 and TRBJ2-1, with no clear D. Germline V lookup: CDR1 DFQATT, CDR2 SNEGSKA (reference sequence). The CDR3 loop spans 10 amino acids. V lost 5 bases and J 4 bases, leaving 3 bases between the germline ends.

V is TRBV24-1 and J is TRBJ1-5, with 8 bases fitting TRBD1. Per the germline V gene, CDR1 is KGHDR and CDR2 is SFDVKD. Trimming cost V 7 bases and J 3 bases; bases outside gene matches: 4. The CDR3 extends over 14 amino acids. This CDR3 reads CATRETGVNQPQHF. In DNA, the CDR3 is TGTGCCACCAGGGAGACAGGGGTCAATCAGCCCCAGCATTTT.

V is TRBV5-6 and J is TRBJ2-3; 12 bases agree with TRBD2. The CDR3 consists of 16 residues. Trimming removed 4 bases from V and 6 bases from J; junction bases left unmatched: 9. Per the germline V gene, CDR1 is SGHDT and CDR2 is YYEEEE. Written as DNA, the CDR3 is TGTGCCAGCAGCGGCCCTAGCGGGAGGGCGCGTGATACGCAGTATTTT. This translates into CASSGPSGRARDTQYF.

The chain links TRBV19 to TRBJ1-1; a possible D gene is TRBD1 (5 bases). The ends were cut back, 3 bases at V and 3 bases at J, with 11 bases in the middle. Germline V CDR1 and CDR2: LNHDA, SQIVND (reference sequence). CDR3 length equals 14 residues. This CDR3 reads CASSIRVGDTEAFF. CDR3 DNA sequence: TGTGCCAGTAGTATCAGGGTTGGGGACACTGAAGCTTTCTTT.

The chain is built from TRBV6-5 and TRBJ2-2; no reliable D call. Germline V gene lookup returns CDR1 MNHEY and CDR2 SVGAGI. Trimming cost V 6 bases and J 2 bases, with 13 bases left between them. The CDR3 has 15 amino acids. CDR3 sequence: CASSPWQVNTGELFF. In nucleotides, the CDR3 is TGTGCCAGCAGCCCCTGGCAGGTCAACACCGGGGAGCTGTTTTTT.

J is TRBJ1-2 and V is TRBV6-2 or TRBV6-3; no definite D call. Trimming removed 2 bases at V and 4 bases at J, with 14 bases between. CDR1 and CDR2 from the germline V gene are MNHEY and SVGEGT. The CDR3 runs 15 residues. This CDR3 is CASSYREGGGYGYTF. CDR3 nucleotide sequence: TGTGCCAGCAGTTACCGAGAAGGAGGAGGCTATGGCTACACCTTC.

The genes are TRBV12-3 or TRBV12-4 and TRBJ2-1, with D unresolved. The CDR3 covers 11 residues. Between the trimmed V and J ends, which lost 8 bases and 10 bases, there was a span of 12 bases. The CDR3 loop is CASGRRIEQFF. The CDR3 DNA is TGTGCCAGCGGTAGGCGTATCGAGCAGTTCTTC.

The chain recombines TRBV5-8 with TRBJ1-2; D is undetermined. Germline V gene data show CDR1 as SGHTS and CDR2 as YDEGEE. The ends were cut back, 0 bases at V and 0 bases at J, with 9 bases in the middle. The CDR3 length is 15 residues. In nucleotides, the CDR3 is TGTGCCAGCAGCTTGGCAACGGGAGCTAACTATGGCTACACCTTC. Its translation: CASSLATGANYGYTF.

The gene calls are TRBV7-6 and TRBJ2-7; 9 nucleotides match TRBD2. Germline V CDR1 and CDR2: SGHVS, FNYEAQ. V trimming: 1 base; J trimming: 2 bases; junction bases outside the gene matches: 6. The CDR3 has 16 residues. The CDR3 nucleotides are TGTGCCAGCAGCTTAGATACCGGCGGGAGGGCCTACGAGCAGTACTTC. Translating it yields CASSLDTGGRAYEQYF.

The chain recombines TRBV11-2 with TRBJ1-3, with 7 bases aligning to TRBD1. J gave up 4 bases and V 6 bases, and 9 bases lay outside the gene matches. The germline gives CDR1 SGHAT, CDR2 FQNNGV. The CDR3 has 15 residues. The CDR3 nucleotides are TGTGCCAGCAGTTCCCCGGCAGGGGGGGGAAACACCATATATTTT. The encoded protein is CASSSPAGGGNTIYF. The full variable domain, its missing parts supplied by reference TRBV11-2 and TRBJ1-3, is EAGVAQSPRYKIIEKRQSVAFWCNPISGHATLYWYQQILGQGPKLLIQFQNNGVVDDSQLPKDRFSAERLKGVDSTLKIQPAKLEDSAVYLCASSSPAGGGNTIYFGEGSWLTVV.

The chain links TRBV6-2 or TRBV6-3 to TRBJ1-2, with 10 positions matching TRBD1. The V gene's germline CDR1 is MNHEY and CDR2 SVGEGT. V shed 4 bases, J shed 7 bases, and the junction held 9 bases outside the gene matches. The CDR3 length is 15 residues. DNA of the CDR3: TGTGCCAGCAGTTCCTCGACAGGGGGCACAGGTGGCTACACCTTC. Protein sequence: CASSSSTGGTGGYTF.

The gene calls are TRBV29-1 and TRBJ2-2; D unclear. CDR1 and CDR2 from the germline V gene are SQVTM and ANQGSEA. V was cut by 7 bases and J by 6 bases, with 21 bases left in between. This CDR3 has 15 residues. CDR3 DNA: TGCAGCGCCAAAACCCGCCACTACTCCGCCGGGGAGCTGTTTTTT. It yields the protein CSAKTRHYSAGELFF.

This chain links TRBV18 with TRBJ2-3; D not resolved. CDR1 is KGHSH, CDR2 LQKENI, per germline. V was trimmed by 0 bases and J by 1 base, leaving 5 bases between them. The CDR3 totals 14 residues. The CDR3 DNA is TGTGCCAGCTCACCACCGGCGGGCACAGATACGCAGTATTTT. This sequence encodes CASSPPAGTDTQYF.

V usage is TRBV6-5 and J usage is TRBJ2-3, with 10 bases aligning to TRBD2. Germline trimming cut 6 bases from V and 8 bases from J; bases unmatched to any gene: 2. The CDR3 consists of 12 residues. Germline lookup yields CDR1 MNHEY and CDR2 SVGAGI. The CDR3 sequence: CASRVAGGTQYF. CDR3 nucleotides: TGTGCCAGCAGGGTAGCGGGAGGTACGCAGTATTTT.

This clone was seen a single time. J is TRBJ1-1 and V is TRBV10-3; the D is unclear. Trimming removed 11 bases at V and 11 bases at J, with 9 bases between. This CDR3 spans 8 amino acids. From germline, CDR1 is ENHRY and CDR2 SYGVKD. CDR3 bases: TGTGCCGCCACTAGGGCTTTCTTT. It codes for CAATRAFF.

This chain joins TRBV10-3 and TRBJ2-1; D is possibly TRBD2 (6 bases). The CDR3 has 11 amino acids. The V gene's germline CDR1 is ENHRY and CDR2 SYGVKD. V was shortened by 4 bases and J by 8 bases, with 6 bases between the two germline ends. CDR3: CAISAGDEQFF. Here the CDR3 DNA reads TGTGCCATCAGTGCGGGGGATGAGCAGTTCTTC.

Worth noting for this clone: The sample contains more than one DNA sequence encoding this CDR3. The CDR3 sequence: CASSLPDRGNTEAFF. The CDR3 DNA follows: TGTGCCAGCAGTTTACCGGACAGGGGGAACACTGAAGCTTTCTTT. The chain has TRBV28 and TRBJ1-1, with TRBD1 identical over 9 bases. V lost 2 bases to trimming and J lost 1 base; unmatched junction nucleotides: 2. The CDR3 is 15 amino acids. The germline V gene encodes CDR1 MDHEN and CDR2 SYDVKM.

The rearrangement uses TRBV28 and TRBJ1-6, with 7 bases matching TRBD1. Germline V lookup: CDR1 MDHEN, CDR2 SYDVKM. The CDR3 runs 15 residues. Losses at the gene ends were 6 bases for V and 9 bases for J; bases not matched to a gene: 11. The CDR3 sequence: CASREQGTGGSPLHF. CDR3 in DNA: TGTGCCAGCAGAGAACAGGGGACTGGCGGTTCACCCCTCCACTTT.

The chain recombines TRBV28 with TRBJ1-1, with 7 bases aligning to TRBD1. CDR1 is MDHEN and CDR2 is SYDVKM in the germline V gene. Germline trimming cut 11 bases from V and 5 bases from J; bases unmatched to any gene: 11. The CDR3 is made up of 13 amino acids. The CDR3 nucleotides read TGTGCCGGAAGCACAGGGGCGTGGACTGAAGCTTTCTTT. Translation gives CAGSTGAWTEAFF.

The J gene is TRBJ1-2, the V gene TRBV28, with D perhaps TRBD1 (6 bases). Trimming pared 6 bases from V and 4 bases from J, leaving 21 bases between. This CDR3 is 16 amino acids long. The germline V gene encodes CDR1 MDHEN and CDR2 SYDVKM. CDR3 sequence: CASSFSQSSGAYGYTF. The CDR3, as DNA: TGTGCCAGCAGCTTTTCCCAATCATCAGGGGCCTATGGCTACACCTTC.

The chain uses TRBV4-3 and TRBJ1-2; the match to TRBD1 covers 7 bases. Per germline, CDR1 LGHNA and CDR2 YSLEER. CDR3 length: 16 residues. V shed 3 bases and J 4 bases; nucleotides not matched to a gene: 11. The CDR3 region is CASSHGGTALSYGYTF. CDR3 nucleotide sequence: TGCGCCAGCAGCCATGGGGGGACAGCGCTAAGCTATGGCTACACCTTC.

The CDR3 nucleotides read TGCGCCAGCAGTATAGGGAATGTAGGGAACACTGAAGCTTTCTTT. Translating it yields CASSIGNVGNTEAFF. The chain employs TRBV5-1 and TRBJ1-1; no firm D call. The length of the CDR3 is 15 residues. The germline V gene encodes CDR1 SGHRS and CDR2 YFSETQ. V lost 5 bases and J 1 base, leaving 15 bases between the germline ends. Looking up the rest from reference TRBV5-1 and TRBJ1-1 gives the full variable domain: KAGVTQTPRYLIKTRGQQVTLSCSPISGHRSVSWYQQTPGQGLQFLFEYFSETQRNKGNFPGRFSGRQFSNSRSEMNVSTLELGDSALYLCASSIGNVGNTEAFFGQGTRLTVV.

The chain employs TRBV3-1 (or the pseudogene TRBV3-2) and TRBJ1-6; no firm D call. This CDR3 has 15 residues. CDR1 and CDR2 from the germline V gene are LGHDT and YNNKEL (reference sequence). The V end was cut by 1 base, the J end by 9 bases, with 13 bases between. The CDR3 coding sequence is TGTGCCAGCAGCCAAGGGGCCGCAAACTTTTCACCCCTCCACTTT. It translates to CASSQGAANFSPLHF.

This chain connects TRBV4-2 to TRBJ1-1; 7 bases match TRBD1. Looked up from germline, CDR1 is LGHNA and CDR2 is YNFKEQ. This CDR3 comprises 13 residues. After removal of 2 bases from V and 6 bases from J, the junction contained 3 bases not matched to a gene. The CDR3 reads CASSQQGEAEAFF. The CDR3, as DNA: TGTGCCAGCAGCCAACAGGGGGAGGCTGAAGCTTTCTTT.

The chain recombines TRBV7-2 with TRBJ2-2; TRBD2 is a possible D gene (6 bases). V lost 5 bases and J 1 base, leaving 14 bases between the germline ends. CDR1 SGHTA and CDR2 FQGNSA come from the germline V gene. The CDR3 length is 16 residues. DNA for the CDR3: TGTGCCAGCAGCCCCTCGGGTAGCGGGAACACCGGGGAGCTGTTTTTT. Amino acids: CASSPSGSGNTGELFF.

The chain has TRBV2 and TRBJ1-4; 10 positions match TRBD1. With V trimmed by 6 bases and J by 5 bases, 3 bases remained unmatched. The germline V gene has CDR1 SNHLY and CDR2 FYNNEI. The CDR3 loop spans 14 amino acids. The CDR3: CASRGGQGNEKLFF. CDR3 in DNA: TGTGCCAGCAGGGGGGGACAGGGGAATGAAAAACTGTTTTTT.

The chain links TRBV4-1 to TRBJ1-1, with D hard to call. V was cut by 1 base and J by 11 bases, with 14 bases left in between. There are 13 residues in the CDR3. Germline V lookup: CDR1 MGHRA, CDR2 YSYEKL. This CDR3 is CASSQGHLRRAFF. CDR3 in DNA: TGCGCCAGCAGCCAAGGACACCTCCGACGGGCTTTCTTT.

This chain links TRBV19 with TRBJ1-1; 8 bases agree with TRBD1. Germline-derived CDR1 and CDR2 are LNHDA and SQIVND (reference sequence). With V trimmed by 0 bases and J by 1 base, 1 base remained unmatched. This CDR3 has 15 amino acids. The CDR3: CASSIDGTGNTEAFF. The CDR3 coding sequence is TGTGCCAGTAGTATAGACGGGACAGGGAACACTGAAGCTTTCTTT.

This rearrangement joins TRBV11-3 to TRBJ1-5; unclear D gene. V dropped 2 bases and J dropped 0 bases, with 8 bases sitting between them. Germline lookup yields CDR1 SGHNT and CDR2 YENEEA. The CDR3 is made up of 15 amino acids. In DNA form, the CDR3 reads TGTGCCAGCAGCTTAAACAGTAATAGCAATCAGCCCCAGCATTTT. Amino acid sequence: CASSLNSNSNQPQHF.